This TCR beta chain is drawn from a study of blood T cell repertoires in COVID-19. Whole-study context: Sources were T cells, B-cell-depleted T cells, or PBMCs; the material itself was cDNA or gDNA.

CDR1 and CDR2 (germline): SGHTA, FQGNSA. V was cut by 5 bases and J by 5 bases, with 18 bases left in between. This CDR3 has 16 residues. The method was immunoSEQ multiplex PCR; TCRdb's version includes in-frame clones alone and lacks a portion of them. Of about 73,000 clones in the sample, roughly 79% are singletons; the top ten hold 20%. The sequenced sample consisted of peripheral blood. This sequence was found in a woman aged 65 to 85 with acute or convalescent COVID-19. The genes are TRBV7-2 and TRBJ2-2; TRBD2 is a possible D gene (6 bases). CDR3 loop: CASSRRSAGGTGELFF. CDR3 DNA: TGTGCCAGCAGCCGGAGGTCGGCAGGAGGGACCGGGGAGCTGTTTTTT. Full variable domain (remainder filled in from reference TRBV7-2 and TRBJ2-2): GAGVSQSPSNKVTEKGKDVELRCDPISGHTALYWYRQSLGQGLEFLIYFQGNSAPDKSGLPSDRFSAERTGGSVSTLTIQRTQQEDSAVYLCASSRRSAGGTGELFFGEGSRLTVL.